This TCR beta chain was observed in a study of T cell responses to AZD1222 COVID-19 vaccine. Study findings and constraints: CD4 TCRs linked to vaccination spanned spike, dominating at 160-218 and 743-854. Spike-specific TCR breadth rose after two AZD1222 doses, and depth rose as well. Just a handful of AZD1222 recipients were seropositive at baseline. Researchers took repertoire samples only after the peak T cell response had come.

The protocol was immunoSEQ multiplex PCR, while the TCRdb copy is restricted to in-frame clones and leaves out a portion. Found here are 110,000 or so clones, roughly 90% of them singletons; the top ten hold over 15%. As concerns this clone: The antigen is unknown.

Germline CDR1 is SGHNT and CDR2 is YYREEE (reference sequence). V shed 4 bases and J shed 1 base, with 11 bases lying between them. CDR3 size: 14 residues. This TCR derives from an adult in good health. This rearrangement joins TRBV5-4 to TRBJ1-1, with D hard to call. The sequencing here drew on peripheral blood, taken on day 0 of AZD1222 vaccination. The DNA of the CDR3 is TGTGCCAGCAGCCCCCCATGGGGGAACACTGAAGCTTTCTTT. This translates into CASSPPWGNTEAFF.